This TCR beta chain was recorded in a study of radiation and T cells in renal cell carcinoma (dated by TCRdb to 2018 to 2021). About the study as a whole: The samples were obtained from a clinical trial, where primary renal cell carcinomas were treated with 15 Gy stereotactic body radiation therapy and then removed by nephrectomy 4 weeks afterward. In total, approximately 53 samples, comprising some 25 tumors and 27 peripheral blood samples, were subjected to TCR beta sequencing. Across all 53 samples, 4,016,671 unique CDR3 nucleotide sequences encoding roughly 2.7 million unique CDR3 amino acid sequences were identified. Study-level results and caveats: Because no pretreatment tumor biopsies were available, whether clonotypes were present in the tumor at baseline could not be determined. Effects of radiation dose or scheduling on the TCR repertoire could not be addressed with the single-armed trial design. Dynamics of the blood repertoire were not tracked past 4 weeks after treatment. Top tumor clonotypes rose in blood from baseline to 2 weeks post-radiation, then contracted by 4 weeks, suggesting transient expansion of tumor-resident clones.

The CDR3 runs 13 residues from the cysteine to the phenylalanine. CDR3 DNA only is kept here, 39 bases in frame from base 1. Sequences MNHEY (CDR1) and SMNVEV (CDR2) are obtained from the germline V gene (reference sequence). Trimming costs V 2 bases and J 10 bases, and their ends lie 12 bases apart. TCR beta libraries were generated from genomic DNA with the immunoSEQ kit, following the manufacturer's recommendations. To prepare libraries, a first multiplex PCR with proprietary primers was run, followed by a second PCR that added unique barcodes, and a bead cleanup was done after each round. A positive control reaction and a negative control reaction, both provided in the kit, were run with every batch of samples. The final libraries were assessed on an Agilent 4200 TapeStation D1000 ScreenTape, pooled by volume, and quantified by qPCR. An Illumina NextSeq500 fitted with a MidOutput 150-cycle cartridge performed the sequencing, running 156 Read1 cycles and 15 Index1 cycles with the kit's custom primers. The pooled library was loaded at 0.9 to 1 pM with an approximately 22% PhiX control spike-in. Regarding the original processing steps: Vendor-processed data were analyzed in R, with a clonotype defined as all T cells sharing the same CDR3 nucleotide sequence. For clone abundance analyses, frequencies were normalized to the 10,000 most abundant clones per sample. Public T cell clones, which averaged fewer than five per sample, were removed prior to analysis. A difference in abundance of at least 32-fold between compartments was used to define tumor-enriched and baseline blood-enriched clonotypes. A beta-binomial differential abundance model was applied to find clonotypes that expanded or contracted between blood time points. Tumor-blood repertoire similarity was measured with the Baroni-Urbani and Buser coefficient, and group comparisons used two-tailed Wilcoxon tests in R. TCRdb retrieved this table from immuneACCESS and kept in-frame rearrangements only. Not all clones are present; in checked studies, unresolved V genes account for under half, and no reason is known for the remainder. V, J and clone size are taken as reported in that table, and D and trimming were inferred from the DNA itself. Present in this sample are about 120,000 clones, around 80% of which were seen just once. The biggest ten clones account for roughly 5% of the sample.

Regarding this clone: Its antigen target is currently unknown. Base qualities are missing; no much larger clone stands one base away.

The time point label corresponds to: blood 2 weeks post-SBRT. The label giving this sample's treatment or condition can be read as: 15 Gy SBRT to primary tumor, nephrectomy 4 weeks later. To track tumor-enriched clonotypes, serial peripheral blood was sampled from radiation-treated patients at baseline and at 2 weeks and 4 weeks after SBRT. Renal cell carcinoma with clear cell pathology was present in all patients. Genomic DNA for TCR sequencing was prepared using the QIAamp DNA Blood Mini Kit (Qiagen). The analyses included just those samples that passed every quality control check. The chain is encoded by TRBV27 joined to TRBJ2-1; the D gene lacks a confident call. The starting material was blood, obtained from a patient whose treatment included radiotherapy and nephrectomy. The sequence derives from a man aged 45-65 years with renal cell carcinoma. The CDR3 protein sequence reads: CASSLKPWIEQFF. The DNA is TGTGCCAGCAGTTTAAAGCCTTGGATCGAGCAGTTCTTC.